Listed below are T cell receptor beta chains from one sample, sequenced in a study of blood T cell repertoires in COVID-19. Assay used: immunoSEQ multiplex PCR; TCRdb lists only in-frame clones, some missing. Found here are approximately 150,000 clones, roughly three quarters of them singletons; the top ten hold roughly 4.2%. Sequenced input: peripheral blood. The receptors originated from a man in his 60s with acute or convalescent COVID-19. Both conserved end residues are part of each CDR3. The D gene is left open where the match is weak. Clone size is not always given. Where it is, it says once, few, many or a class for expanded clones.

V	size	J	D	CDR3	DNA
TRBV6-5	-	TRBJ1-5	-	CASRQQGSGNQPQHF	TGTGCCAGCAGACAACAGGGATCTGGCAATCAGCCCCAGCATTTT
TRBV7-6	-	TRBJ2-1	-	CASSHIGQLQYNEQFF	TGTGCCAGCAGCCACATAGGACAGCTTCAGTACAATGAGCAGTTCTTC
TRBV2	-	TRBJ2-2	-	CASILGGLAHTGELFF	TGTGCCAGCATCTTAGGGGGTCTAGCTCACACCGGGGAGCTGTTTTTT
TRBV6-5	-	TRBJ2-7	-	CASGRISVYEQYF	TGTGCCAGCGGCCGTATAAGCGTCTACGAGCAGTACTTC
TRBV7-9	-	TRBJ1-2	-	CASSPDQDNSYGYTF	TGTGCCAGCAGCCCCGACCAGGATAACTCCTATGGCTACACCTTC
TRBV4-1	-	TRBJ2-5	-	CASSQVEAEYQETQYF	TGCGCCAGCAGCCAAGTGGAAGCGGAGTACCAAGAGACCCAGTACTTC
TRBV28	few	TRBJ1-4	TRBD1	CASSFSDLQGRNEKLFF	TGTGCCAGCAGTTTTAGTGATCTACAGGGGAGGAATGAAAAACTGTTTTTT
TRBV2	-	TRBJ1-1	TRBD1	CASSYRGTNTEAFF	TGTGCCAGCAGTTACAGGGGTACAAACACTGAAGCTTTCTTT
TRBV2	few	TRBJ2-2	TRBD1	CASRGDRLTGELFF	TGTGCCAGCAGGGGGGACAGGCTCACCGGGGAGCTGTTTTTT
TRBV7-3	-	TRBJ2-6	-	CASSLKVGPGANVLTF	TGTGCCAGCAGCTTAAAGGTGGGGCCTGGGGCCAACGTCCTGACTTTC
TRBV23-1	-	TRBJ2-7	TRBD1	CARPTGTGKSEQYF	TGCGCCAGACCCACCGGGACAGGGAAGAGCGAGCAGTACTTC
TRBV6-5	-	TRBJ2-2	-	CASSYAGLAGELFF	TGTGCCAGCAGTTACGCGGGGCTGGCCGGGGAGCTGTTTTTT
TRBV5-1	-	TRBJ2-3	TRBD1	CASSSTGYSTDTQYF	TGCGCCAGCAGCTCGACAGGGTATAGCACAGATACGCAGTATTTT
TRBV4-1	-	TRBJ2-7	-	CASSPYPDSSYEQYF	TGCGCCAGCAGCCCCTACCCGGACAGCTCCTACGAGCAGTACTTC
TRBV6-5	-	TRBJ1-2	TRBD1	CASSSLSRTGGNGYTF	TGTGCCAGCAGTTCCCTCTCCCGGACAGGGGGCAATGGCTACACCTTC
TRBV9	-	TRBJ2-2	TRBD1	CASSDGTGVTGELFF	TGTGCCAGCAGCGACGGGACAGGGGTCACCGGGGAGCTGTTTTTT
TRBV4-2	once	TRBJ2-7	TRBD1	CASSQDPGTGSYEQYF	TGTGCCAGCAGCCAAGATCCCGGGACAGGCTCCTACGAGCAGTACTTC
TRBV28	-	TRBJ2-7	-	CASSLMRVEQYF	TGTGCCAGCAGTTTGATGAGAGTCGAGCAGTACTTC
TRBV18	-	TRBJ1-4	-	CASSRGHPGEKLFF	TGTGCCAGCTCTAGGGGCCACCCCGGTGAAAAACTGTTTTTT
TRBV28	few	TRBJ2-1	-	CASSRGSGRNYNEQFF	TGTGCCAGCAGTCGGGGAAGCGGGCGAAACTACAATGAGCAGTTCTTC
TRBV29-1	-	TRBJ1-6	-	CSVEEYGNQGRLHF	TGCAGCGTTGAAGAGTATGGAAACCAGGGGCGCCTCCACTTT
TRBV5-1	few	TRBJ1-6	-	CASSQSTAQASPLHF	TGCGCCAGCAGCCAATCGACGGCCCAGGCTTCACCCCTCCACTTT
TRBV9	-	TRBJ2-5	-	CASSVGQAQETQYF	TGTGCCAGCAGCGTAGGACAAGCCCAAGAGACCCAGTACTTC
TRBV24-1	-	TRBJ2-7	-	CATVLRRAEQYF	TGTGCCACAGTCTTGAGGCGGGCCGAGCAGTACTTC
TRBV1	-	TRBJ2-2	-	CTSRLADAAREKENTGELFF	TGCACCAGCAGACTAGCCGACGCAGCTCGGGAAAAAGAGAACACCGGGGAGCTGTTTTTT
TRBV28	-	TRBJ2-1	TRBD2	CASGVSGSGASDEQFF	TGTGCCAGCGGGGTCAGCGGGAGTGGGGCCTCCGATGAGCAGTTCTTC
TRBV30	-	TRBJ2-2	-	CALGYGELFF	TGTGCCTTGGGTTACGGGGAGCTGTTTTTT
TRBV12-3/TRBV12-4	once	TRBJ2-7	-	CASSFRLTDEQYF	TGTGCCAGCAGTTTCCGACTAACTGACGAGCAGTACTTC
TRBV30	-	TRBJ1-2	-	CAWSVRMGGNIYGYTF	TGTGCCTGGAGTGTACGTATGGGGGGGAACATCTATGGCTACACCTTC
TRBV10-3	-	TRBJ2-1	TRBD2	CAINLSGSSDNEQFF	TGTGCCATCAACCTGAGCGGGAGTAGCGACAATGAGCAGTTCTTC
TRBV10-3	few	TRBJ2-1	TRBD2	CATRVEGGPSNEQFF	TGTGCCACCCGGGTAGAGGGAGGGCCCAGTAATGAGCAGTTCTTC
TRBV5-1	-	TRBJ2-3	-	CASTSEAGDTQYF	TGCGCCAGCACGTCGGAGGCGGGAGATACGCAGTATTTT
TRBV10-3	-	TRBJ2-3	TRBD2	CAFSGSPNTDTQYF	TGTGCCTTTAGCGGGAGCCCCAACACAGATACGCAGTATTTT
TRBV7-8	once	TRBJ1-5	-	CASSHGGSNQPQHF	TGTGCCAGCAGCCACGGGGGTAGCAATCAGCCCCAGCATTTT
TRBV10-3	few	TRBJ2-5	TRBD1	CAISEGTGALETQYF	TGTGCCATCAGTGAAGGGACAGGGGCATTAGAGACCCAGTACTTC
TRBV5-8	-	TRBJ2-2	TRBD2	CASSLAGGSTGELFF	TGTGCCAGCAGCTTGGCGGGGGGATCCACCGGGGAGCTGTTTTTT
TRBV6-5	-	TRBJ2-7	TRBD2	CASLPGGATYEQYF	TGTGCCAGCCTGCCGGGGGGGGCCACCTACGAGCAGTACTTC
TRBV21-1	few	TRBJ2-1	-	CASSKGTSGRRMDEQFF	TGTGCCAGCAGCAAAGGGACTAGCGGGAGGAGAATGGATGAGCAGTTCTTC
TRBV7-2	-	TRBJ2-3	TRBD1	CASSSWTGTTDTQYF	TGTGCCAGCAGCTCCTGGACAGGGACCACAGATACGCAGTATTTT
TRBV14	few	TRBJ1-1	-	CASSQRMGGPNTEAFF	TGTGCCAGCAGCCAAAGGATGGGAGGGCCCAACACTGAAGCTTTCTTT
TRBV5-6	once	TRBJ2-7	TRBD1	CASSFGLTGGYEQYF	TGTGCCAGCAGCTTCGGCTTGACAGGGGGGTACGAGCAGTACTTC
TRBV5-5	-	TRBJ2-2	-	CASSMAGTYTGELFF	TGTGCCAGCAGCATGGCAGGGACTTACACCGGGGAGCTGTTTTTT
TRBV28	-	TRBJ1-3	-	CASSFYGEFSGNTIYF	TGTGCCAGCAGTTTTTATGGGGAGTTTTCAGGAAACACCATATATTTT
TRBV21-1	-	TRBJ2-7	-	CASRRQCEQYF	TGTGCCAGCAGGCGACAATGCGAGCAGTACTTC
TRBV25-1	-	TRBJ2-7	TRBD1	CASSEPGGRSYEQYF	TGTGCCAGCAGTGAACCAGGGGGCAGGTCCTACGAGCAGTACTTC
TRBV5-4	-	TRBJ1-4	TRBD1	CASSPQGASNEKLFF	TGTGCCAGCAGCCCACAGGGGGCTAGTAATGAAAAACTGTTTTTT
TRBV28	-	TRBJ2-1	TRBD2	CASSLGLAEIEQFF	TGTGCCAGCAGTTTGGGACTAGCGGAGATTGAGCAGTTCTTC
TRBV10-3	-	TRBJ2-1	TRBD2	CAISEGNSGRGVYNEQFF	TGTGCCATCAGTGAAGGAAATAGCGGGAGGGGTGTCTACAATGAGCAGTTCTTC